These T cell receptor beta chains were read from a single sample in a study of blood T cell repertoires in COVID-19. Here immunoSEQ multiplex PCR was the method, and the copy in TCRdb shows in-frame clones only, minus some. The repertoire holds 150,000 to 200,000 clones, with 75% to 90% as singletons. Sequenced input: peripheral blood. The receptors here all came from a human donor in a cohort sampled during active COVID-19. CDR3s include the opening cysteine and the closing phenylalanine or tryptophan. A D gene is named only where the DNA matches it firmly. Expanded clones are given a class, and other clones once, few, many or no size at all.

d_gene: TRBD1; j_gene: TRBJ1-1; v_gene: TRBV2; abundance: -; CDR3nt: TGTGCCAGCAGGTTCGATACAGGGGGCGAGACTGAAGCTTTCTTT; CDR3aa: CASRFDTGGETEAFF
d_gene: TRBD1; j_gene: TRBJ1-5; v_gene: TRBV28; abundance: -; CDR3nt: TGTGCCAGCAGCGATGACCGGGACAGGTTAAATTATCAGCCCCAGCATTTT; CDR3aa: CASSDDRDRLNYQPQHF
d_gene: TRBD2; j_gene: TRBJ2-5; v_gene: TRBV13; abundance: few; CDR3nt: TGTGCCAGCAGCTTAGAAGTAGCGGGAGAGACCCAGTACTTC; CDR3aa: CASSLEVAGETQYF
d_gene: -; j_gene: TRBJ2-5; v_gene: TRBV18; abundance: -; CDR3nt: TGTGCCAGCTCACCAATGGGCGAGGAGACCCAGTACTTC; CDR3aa: CASSPMGEETQYF
d_gene: -; j_gene: TRBJ2-7; v_gene: TRBV3-1/TRBV3-2; abundance: -; CDR3nt: TGTGCCAGCAGCCGGACACCGGGACTGGGCGCCTACGAGCAGTACTTC; CDR3aa: CASSRTPGLGAYEQYF
d_gene: TRBD1; j_gene: TRBJ1-1; v_gene: TRBV4-1; abundance: -; CDR3nt: TGCGCCAGCGGGACAGGAGTGAACACTGAAGCTTTCTTT; CDR3aa: CASGTGVNTEAFF
d_gene: -; j_gene: TRBJ1-1; v_gene: TRBV19; abundance: -; CDR3nt: TGTGCCAGTAGTATAGATCGGGCAGGGACTGAAGCTTTCTTT; CDR3aa: CASSIDRAGTEAFF
d_gene: -; j_gene: TRBJ2-7; v_gene: TRBV11-2; abundance: -; CDR3nt: TGTGCCAGCAGCTTAGGCCAGGTTGGCGAGCAGTACTTC; CDR3aa: CASSLGQVGEQYF
d_gene: -; j_gene: TRBJ1-2; v_gene: TRBV29-1; abundance: -; CDR3nt: TGCAGCGTTGATGCGAATGGCTACACCTTC; CDR3aa: CSVDANGYTF
d_gene: -; j_gene: TRBJ2-5; v_gene: TRBV28; abundance: -; CDR3nt: TGTGCCAGCAGTTTCCGCGGCGGGACGGGAGAGACCCAGTACTTC; CDR3aa: CASSFRGGTGETQYF
d_gene: TRBD2; j_gene: TRBJ2-7; v_gene: TRBV28; abundance: -; CDR3nt: TGTGCCAGCAGGACTAGCGGGGGGGTCTTTAGCTCCTACGAGCAGTACTTC; CDR3aa: CASRTSGGVFSSYEQYF
d_gene: TRBD2; j_gene: TRBJ2-7; v_gene: TRBV7-9; abundance: once; CDR3nt: TGTGCCAGCAGCTTTGCAGGACTAGCCGCTGCACGCGAGCAGTACTTC; CDR3aa: CASSFAGLAAAREQYF